The 26 T cell receptor beta chains below were found in one sample sequenced in a study of response to subunit inactivated influenza vaccine. TCRdb re-called the RT-PCR reads with MiXCR, one entry per CDR3 protein. Of about half a million distinct CDR3 sequences listed, about 7.6% are singletons. Here the sequenced sample was PBMCs from blood, taken less than 30 months after vaccination. The receptor set was obtained from a man aged 45 to 75 who received an inactivated influenza vaccine.

This clonotype was observed a few times. The chain links TRBV11-2 to TRBJ1-1; D is unresolved. Germline lookup yields CDR1 SGHAT and CDR2 FQNNGV. V gave up 2 bases and J gave up 5 bases, with 12 bases separating them. CDR3 length equals 14 residues. Written as DNA, the CDR3 is TGTGCCAGCAGCTTATATGGTTTTGGGACTGAAGCTTTCTTT. Translation gives CASSLYGFGTEAFF.

This sequence joins TRBV20-1 and TRBJ2-7; D might be TRBD2 (5 bases). The CDR3 extends over 14 amino acids. Germline V gene lookup returns CDR1 DFQATT and CDR2 SNEGSKA (reference sequence). Trimming removed 4 bases at V and 2 bases at J, with 15 bases between. The CDR3: CSAMISGYTYEQYF. The DNA of the CDR3 is TGCAGTGCTATGATAAGCGGTTACACCTACGAGCAGTACTTC.

This clonotype was counted a few times. This chain connects TRBV24-1 to TRBJ1-5, with 8 bases fitting TRBD1. The CDR3 extends over 15 amino acids. The trim removed 7 bases at V and 0 bases at J, leaving 4 bases unmatched. CDR1 is KGHDR and CDR2 is SFDVKD in the germline V gene. The DNA of the CDR3 is TGTGCCACCAGGGCTGGGACAGGTAGCAATCAGCCCCAGCATTTT. This codes for CATRAGTGSNQPQHF.

The sample holds a few counts of this clonotype. The chain carries TRBV30 and TRBJ2-1, with D maybe TRBD1 (8 bases). Germline values: CDR1 GTSNPN, CDR2 SVGIG (reference sequence). The CDR3 spans 16 residues. Trimming shortened V by 4 bases and J by 4 bases, and 20 bases separated the two germline ends. For the CDR3, the DNA is TGTGCCTGGACCGGACAGGGAGCGGGGCTATACAATGAGCAGTTCTTC. Translated: CAWTGQGAGLYNEQFF.

This chain links TRBV7-2 with TRBJ2-1, with no clear D. Germline V gene lookup returns CDR1 SGHTA and CDR2 FQGNSA. This CDR3 comprises 14 residues. V gave up 5 bases and J gave up 9 bases, with 17 bases separating them. The CDR3 nucleotides read TGTGCCAGCAGCCCACGGTACCCTACTGGTGAGCAGTTCTTC. It translates to CASSPRYPTGEQFF.

This chain links TRBV20-1 with TRBJ2-1; tentative D call: TRBD2 (6 bases). The CDR3 spans 17 residues. CDR1 DFQATT and CDR2 SNEGSKA come from the germline V gene (reference sequence). Trimming shortened V by 0 bases and J by 6 bases, and 21 bases separated the two germline ends. The CDR3 region is CSARDPGLAQVFNEQFF. The DNA for the CDR3 is TGCAGTGCTAGAGATCCCGGTCTAGCGCAAGTATTCAATGAGCAGTTCTTC.

This clonotype turned up a few times. V and J are TRBV18 and TRBJ2-7; tentative D call: TRBD2 (5 bases). Looked up from germline, CDR1 is KGHSH and CDR2 is LQKENI. This CDR3 is 15 amino acids long. V lost 6 bases to trimming and J lost 5 bases, with 20 bases between them. The CDR3 DNA follows: TGTGCCAGCTCGCCCAGCCTCGGAGCGGTCAACGAGCAGTACTTC. It specifies CASSPSLGAVNEQYF.

This clonotype has just a few counts. This sequence joins TRBV20-1 and TRBJ2-3; no definite D call. CDR3 size: 14 residues. Trimming shortened V by 3 bases and J by 4 bases, and 14 bases separated the two germline ends. Per germline, CDR1 DFQATT and CDR2 SNEGSKA (reference sequence). CDR3 amino acids: CSASLSRTSDTQYF. Here the CDR3 DNA reads TGCAGTGCTAGTTTGTCTAGAACCTCAGATACGCAGTATTTT.

The rearrangement joins TRBV20-1 to TRBJ1-3; D may be TRBD1 (6 bases). CDR1 is DFQATT and CDR2 is SNEGSKA in the germline V gene (reference sequence). The V and J ends lost 5 bases and 4 bases respectively, with 15 bases between them. This CDR3 contains 14 residues. The CDR3 spells CSAGLRDKGNTIYF. DNA of the CDR3: TGCAGTGCTGGGCTCCGGGACAAAGGAAACACCATATATTTT.

This chain links TRBV23-1 with TRBJ2-3; D is ambiguous. TRBV23-1 is annotated as an ORF whose role is uncertain. The CDR3 covers 15 residues. V was trimmed by 0 bases and J by 2 bases, leaving 9 bases between them. This CDR3 is CASSQSSRNTDTQYF. The CDR3 nucleotides are TGCGCCAGCAGTCAATCGAGCAGAAACACAGATACGCAGTATTTT.

V gene TRBV12-3 or TRBV12-4 combines with J gene TRBJ2-2; possible D gene TRBD1, 6 bases. This CDR3 contains 13 residues. Trimming cost V 6 bases and J 8 bases, with 13 bases left between them. CDR3 coding DNA: TGTGCCAGCAGCGGGCAGGGGATTGGGGAGCTGTTTTTT. This gives the protein CASSGQGIGELFF.

Concerning this clonotype itself: A much larger clone differs by one base, so this may be a read error. The chain has TRBV20-1 and TRBJ2-1; 7 bases are a match to TRBD2. The CDR3 consists of 17 residues. Germline lookup yields CDR1 DFQATT and CDR2 SNEGSKA (reference sequence). Unmatched junction bases numbered 20, after V lost 2 bases and J lost 10 bases. The CDR3 region is CSARSVWSGGDAKEQFF. The DNA for the CDR3 is TGCAGTGCTAGATCAGTCTGGAGTGGGGGGGACGCCAAGGAGCAGTTCTTC.

This clonotype appeared a few times. The chain links TRBV19 to TRBJ1-1; no clear D gene. V lost 9 bases and J lost 0, with 20 bases in between. The CDR3 is made up of 16 amino acids. Germline V CDR1 and CDR2: LNHDA, SQIVND (reference sequence). The CDR3 reads CASTTKRNSVNTEAFF. CDR3 in DNA: TGTGCCAGCACGACAAAGCGTAATTCCGTGAACACTGAAGCTTTCTTT.

This clonotype was seen more than once but under ten times. The chain joins TRBV20-1 to TRBJ2-1; no reliable D call. The V end lost 0 bases, the J end lost 10 bases, and 10 bases lay between the germline ends. The CDR3 spans 12 residues. Germline V gene lookup returns CDR1 DFQATT and CDR2 SNEGSKA (reference sequence). The CDR3 loop reads CSARETDLEQFF. The CDR3 DNA is TGCAGTGCTAGAGAAACCGACTTGGAGCAGTTCTTC.

This clonotype was counted ten times or more. V is TRBV4-3 and J is TRBJ2-3, with a weak D call TRBD2 (6 bases). V shed 1 base and J shed 1 base, with 12 bases lying between them. Germline CDR1 and CDR2: LGHNA and YSLEER. There are 16 residues in the CDR3. The CDR3 nucleotides are TGCGCCAGCAGCCAAGTCTCCGGGAGCGGCACAGATACGCAGTATTTT. Its translation: CASSQVSGSGTDTQYF.

This clonotype has a count of ten or more. The rearrangement joins TRBV7-2 to TRBJ1-3; D gene unclear. V lost 4 bases and J lost 7, with 8 bases in between. CDR3 length equals 12 residues. CDR1 and CDR2 from the germline V gene are SGHTA and FQGNSA. For the CDR3, the DNA is TGTGCCAGCAGCTCCGATCGGAACACCATATATTTT. It codes for CASSSDRNTIYF.

The chain employs TRBV7-2 and TRBJ2-2; 12 nucleotides match TRBD1. Per the germline V gene, CDR1 is SGHTA and CDR2 is FQGNSA. The CDR3 totals 16 residues. V lost 5 bases and J lost 3; bases outside the gene matches: 4. CDR3 nucleotides: TGTGCCAGCAGCCCCGGGACAGGGGGCTACACCGGGGAGCTGTTTTTT. Its translation: CASSPGTGGYTGELFF.

Only a few counts were recorded for this clonotype. The V gene is TRBV6-5, the J gene TRBJ1-2, with D maybe TRBD1 (6 bases). The CDR3 totals 14 residues. Germline CDR1 reads MNHEY; CDR2 reads SVGAGI. The V end lost 4 bases, the J end lost 6 bases, and 15 bases lay between the germline ends. CDR3 in amino acids: CASSSSHREHGYTF. CDR3 nucleotides: TGTGCCAGCAGTTCGTCTCACAGGGAGCATGGCTACACCTTC.

This clonotype was seen only a few times. This sequence joins TRBV28 and TRBJ2-7; 12 nucleotides match TRBD1. From germline, CDR1 is MDHEN and CDR2 SYDVKM. The CDR3 is 15 residues long. The V and J ends lost 7 bases and 7 bases, in that order; junction bases with no gene match: 11. The CDR3 DNA is TGTGCCAGCACCTCAACCGGGACAGGGGGCTTGGAGCAGTACTTC. This gives the protein CASTSTGTGGLEQYF.

Many counts were recorded for this clonotype. This sequence joins TRBV10-3 and TRBJ2-1; the match to TRBD2 covers 11 bases. The germline V gene encodes CDR1 ENHRY and CDR2 SYGVKD. This CDR3 spans 16 amino acids. Trimming at V came to 5 bases and at J to 4 bases, leaving 7 bases not matched to a gene. CDR3 coding DNA: TGTGCCATCAGTCCCTCGACTAGCGGGGCTTACAATGAGCAGTTCTTC. Its protein is CAISPSTSGAYNEQFF.

This sequence joins TRBV24-1 and TRBJ2-1; the match to TRBD2 covers 7 bases. Trimming took 4 bases from V and 10 from J; bases not matched to a gene: 12. The CDR3 loop spans 15 amino acids. Germline CDR1 is KGHDR and CDR2 is SFDVKD. The CDR3 region is CATSDRTGGGREQFF. The CDR3 region has the DNA TGTGCCACCAGTGACCGTACGGGAGGAGGGCGGGAGCAGTTCTTC.

A few counts support this clonotype. This chain links TRBV10-3 with TRBJ1-5, with 7 bases matching TRBD1. Germline CDR1 ENHRY, CDR2 SYGVKD. The CDR3 is made up of 15 amino acids. Trimming cost V 0 bases and J 5 bases; bases outside gene matches: 4. CDR3 nucleotide sequence: TGTGCCATCAGTGAGTCGGCCAGGGGGTATCAGCCCCAGCATTTT. It encodes CAISESARGYQPQHF.

The rearrangement joins TRBV6-5 to TRBJ1-6; tentatively, D is TRBD1 (5 bases). Trimming removed 0 bases at V and 13 bases at J, with 22 bases between. The length of the CDR3 is 17 residues. From germline, CDR1 is MNHEY and CDR2 SVGAGI. This chain's CDR3 is CASSYSMGRGDATPLHF. The CDR3 DNA sequence: TGTGCCAGCAGTTACTCGATGGGGCGGGGGGATGCTACTCCCCTCCACTTT.

The table lists this clonotype with a few counts. The chain is built from TRBV12-3 or TRBV12-4 and TRBJ2-1, with D maybe TRBD2 (5 bases). Trimming took 8 bases from V and 9 from J, leaving 5 bases between them. CDR3 length: 9 amino acids. The CDR3 DNA sequence: TGTGCCAGCGGGAGTGAGCAGTTCTTC. It codes for CASGSEQFF.

V is TRBV5-8 and J is TRBJ2-3; 8 nucleotides align to TRBD1. The CDR3 runs to 16 residues. The trim removed 4 bases at V and 4 bases at J, leaving 11 bases unmatched. Germline V gives CDR1 SGHTS, CDR2 YDEGEE. This CDR3 is CASSRGRGLSADTQYF. CDR3 coding DNA: TGTGCCAGCAGCCGCGGCAGGGGGCTAAGCGCAGATACGCAGTATTTT.

This clonotype was counted a single time. A much larger clone lies one base from this, so it may be a read error. The rearrangement joins TRBV28 to TRBJ1-6; 8 bases fit TRBD1. Germline-derived CDR1 and CDR2 are MDHEN and SYDVKM. After removal of 3 bases from V and 5 bases from J, the junction contained 12 bases not matched to a gene. CDR3 size: 18 residues. The CDR3 DNA follows: TGTGCCAGCAGTTTTTGGGGCCTACCGGGACAGGATAATTCACCCCTCCACTTT. Its translation: CASSFWGLPGQDNSPLHF.